This T cell receptor (beta chain) was sequenced in a study of shared clonotypes between healthy human individuals. Study information: Each donor's CD4 naive and CD4 memory cells filled three plates apiece, CD8 naive two, and CD8 memory one.

Data came from immunoSEQ multiplex PCR; TCRdb stores just in-frame clones and leaves some out. This table holds roughly 2.4 million clones, nearly 97% found once. Comment on this clone: Its matching antigen is unknown.

Recent vaccinations or acute infections were absent in the healthy HIV-negative adult donors. J lost 5 bases, V lost 6 bases, and 9 bases had no gene match. The CDR3 spans 15 residues. The germline CDR1 and CDR2 sequences are LNHDA and SQIVND (reference sequence). Notes on the study in general: Though the depth was large, rarefaction showed that sorted-subset sequencing was incomplete. Among the subsets, naive ones generally showed larger estimated richness than memory ones.

This rearrangement joins TRBV19 to TRBJ2-1; 8 nucleotides agree with TRBD2. The TCR originated in a man aged 18 to 35 in good health. Sequencing used naive CD4+ T cells sorted from blood. The subset: CD45RA+ positively selected. This CDR3 reads CASRPPGTRHNEQFF. CDR3 nucleotide sequence: TGTGCCAGTAGACCCCCCGGGACTAGGCACAATGAGCAGTTCTTC.